This T cell receptor beta chain was identified in a study of cytomegalovirus exposure and HLA in healthy donors. Study conclusions and caveats: The study found most TCR sequences rare, yet found some public TCRs in many donors. Clonal expansion, a later analysis showed, was greater in HLA-associated TCR beta chains than in equally common others. Some highly shared sequence variants likely arose as a pipeline artifact.

Although they were nominally healthy when sampled, donors likely had unrecorded immune exposures. About this clone: What it binds is not known.

Trimming removed 1 base from V and 1 base from J, with 12 bases in between. Germline values: CDR1 MDHEN, CDR2 SYDVKM. The CDR3 loop spans 16 amino acids. Primers for the PCR totalled 60 Vbeta and 13 Jbeta. Sequencing used immunoSEQ multiplex PCR; TCRdb keeps in-frame clones, though not all of them. The sample holds approximately 290,000 clones, about four fifths seen once. Sequenced material: PBMCs. This TCR derives from a girl aged 2 to 9 in good health and CMV-seronegative. This rearrangement joins TRBV28 to TRBJ2-3; D possibly corresponds to TRBD1 (6 bases). CDR3 sequence: CASSLYTRQGTDTQYF. The DNA for the CDR3 is TGTGCCAGCAGTTTATACACCCGACAGGGCACAGATACGCAGTATTTT.